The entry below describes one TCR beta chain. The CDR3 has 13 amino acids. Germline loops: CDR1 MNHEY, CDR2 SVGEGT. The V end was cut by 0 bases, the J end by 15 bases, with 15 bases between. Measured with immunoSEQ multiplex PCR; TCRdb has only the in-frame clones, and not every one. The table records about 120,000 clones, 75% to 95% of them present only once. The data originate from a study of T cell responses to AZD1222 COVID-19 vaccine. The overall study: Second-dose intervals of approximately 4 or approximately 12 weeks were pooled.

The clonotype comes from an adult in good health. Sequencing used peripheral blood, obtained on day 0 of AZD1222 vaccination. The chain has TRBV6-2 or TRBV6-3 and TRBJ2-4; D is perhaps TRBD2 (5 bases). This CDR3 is CASSYSHPGLGYF. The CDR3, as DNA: TGTGCCAGCAGTTACTCCCACCCGGGATTAGGGTACTTC.